These 32 T cell receptor beta chains share one sample of origin, sequenced in a study of T cell clonality in common variable immunodeficiency. Sequencing was performed with immunoSEQ multiplex PCR; in TCRdb, only in-frame clones are kept and a portion is missing. This repertoire holds around 55,000 clones, and none appear only once. Sample: peripheral blood mononuclear cells. The receptor source for this set is a person between 18 and 69 years old in good health.

This clone occurred a few times. The read ends 3 residues shy of where the CDR3 ends; the end is completed using the germline J gene. The genes are TRBV5-1 and TRBJ2-1; D possibly corresponds to TRBD2 (5 bases). The CDR3 covers 14 residues. CDR1 is SGHRS, CDR2 YFSETQ, per germline. The V and J ends lost 4 bases and 5 bases respectively, with 13 bases between them. The covered CDR3 bases are TGCGCCAGCAGCCCGGGGAGTCGGGACAATGAG. It encodes CASSPGSRDNE. The entire CDR3 protein is CASSPGSRDNEQFF.

This clone was recorded at least ten times. The read terminates 3 residues before the CDR3 end, so the remaining end is supplied by the germline J gene. This sequence joins TRBV18 and TRBJ1-2; D is undetermined. CDR3 length equals 15 residues. CDR1 and CDR2 from the germline V gene are KGHSH and LQKENI. Trimming removed 4 bases from V and 5 bases from J, with 17 bases in between. CDR3 sequence: CASSRVEVEAYGYTF. The CDR3 bases that were read are TGTGCCAGCTCACGGGTTGAGGTTGAAGCGTATGGC.

This clone was detected ten times or more. The read gets to within 3 residues of the CDR3 end, and the germline J gene fills in the rest. This rearrangement joins TRBV15 to TRBJ2-1; TRBD1 agrees at 7 bases. Trimming at V came to 1 base and at J to 4 bases, leaving 7 bases not matched to a gene. The CDR3 consists of 16 residues. CDR1 and CDR2 (germline): LNHNV, YYDKDF (reference sequence). The CDR3 loop is CATSRGRDRLYNEQFF. Partial CDR3 DNA: TGTGCCACCAGCAGAGGCCGGGACAGATTATACAATGAG.

This clone was detected many times. The sequenced fragment ends 3 residues before the CDR3 boundary, so the rest is inferred from the germline J gene. The chain links TRBV20-1 to TRBJ2-1, with 15 bases fitting TRBD2. Germline CDR1 DFQATT, CDR2 SNEGSKA (reference sequence). V shed 1 base and J 7 bases; nucleotides not matched to a gene: 8. The CDR3 consists of 17 residues. CDR3 DNA (partial): TGCAGTGCTAGAGTCGGACTAGCGGGGGGGCAGGGGAATGAG. This encodes CSARVGLAGGQGNE. The entire CDR3 is CSARVGLAGGQGNEQFF.

There are many counts of this clone. The read is 3 residues too short to cover the CDR3 end, so that end is filled in from the germline J gene. The rearrangement uses TRBV6-2 or TRBV6-3 and TRBJ2-1; TRBD2 matches 8 bases. After removal of 10 bases from V and 3 bases from J, the junction contained 11 bases not matched to a gene. The length of the CDR3 is 15 residues. The germline gives CDR1 MNHEY, CDR2 SVGEGT. The CDR3 reads CATRSGRGDYNEQFF. CDR3 DNA (partial): TGTGCCACAAGATCCGGGCGGGGGGACTACAATGAG.

The sample holds many counts of this clone. The read ends 3 residues early relative to the CDR3; the germline J gene fills the gap. The chain combines TRBV6-2 or TRBV6-3 with TRBJ2-3, with TRBD2 matching 12 bases. J gave up 3 bases and V 6 bases, and 1 base lay outside the gene matches. The CDR3 is 14 residues long. From germline, CDR1 is MNHEY and CDR2 SVGEGT. The chain's CDR3 is CASRTSGGTDTQYF. The part of the CDR3 DNA that was read is TGTGCCAGCAGGACTAGCGGGGGAACAGATACG.

The table lists this clone with many counts. Coverage ceases 3 residues before the CDR3 finishes, and the germline J gene fills in the end. The V and J genes are TRBV5-1 and TRBJ1-2; D gene ambiguous. Germline CDR1 reads SGHRS; CDR2 reads YFSETQ. CDR3 length: 12 amino acids. Trimming stripped 0 bases from V and 4 bases from J, with 4 bases between. CDR3 amino acids: CASSLEGYGYTF. CDR3 DNA, as far as it was read: TGCGCCAGCAGCTTGGAAGGCTATGGC.

This clone was picked up many times. The CDR3 is cut off 3 residues early in the read; its end comes from the germline J gene. The chain uses TRBV7-8 and TRBJ2-1; 12 positions agree with TRBD2. V lost 4 bases, J lost 8 bases, and 6 bases stayed unmatched. In germline, CDR1 is SGHVS, CDR2 FQNEAQ. This CDR3 region has 15 residues. CDR3: CASSWKTSGSYEQFF. Partial CDR3 DNA: TGTGCCAGCAGCTGGAAGACTAGCGGGAGCTATGAG.

This clone was counted many times. The CDR3: CASSDSTTSGRPNEQFF. Incomplete CDR3 DNA: TGTGCCAGCAGTGACTCGACGACTAGCGGCCGCCCCAATGAG. V gene TRBV6-4 combines with J gene TRBJ2-1, with TRBD2 matching 9 bases. The read terminates 3 residues ahead of where the CDR3 ends, so the germline J gene completes it. The CDR3 is 17 amino acids. The ends lost 0 bases at V and 6 bases at J; junction bases unmatched: 9. Per the germline V gene, CDR1 is MRHNA and CDR2 is SNTAGT.

This clone was seen a handful of times. The CDR3 goes on 3 residues after the read ends, and that part is filled in from the germline J gene. This rearrangement joins TRBV11-1 to TRBJ2-1; D possibly corresponds to TRBD2 (5 bases). Germline V gives CDR1 SGHAT, CDR2 FQDESV (reference sequence). This CDR3 is 14 amino acids long. With 3 bases removed from V and 1 base from J, the gap between germline ends came to 7 bases. CDR3 DNA (partial): TGTGCCAGCAGCTTGGGCGGGTCCTACAATGAG. Amino acids: CASSLGGSYNE. The entire CDR3 is CASSLGGSYNEQFF. The full variable domain, rest sourced from reference TRBV11-1 and TRBJ2-1, is EAEVAQSPRYKITEKSQAVAFWCDPISGHATLYWYRQILGQGPELLVQFQDESVVDDSQLPKDRFSAERLKGVDSTLKIQPAELGDSAMYLCASSLGGSYNEQFFGPGTRLTVL.

In this sample, this clone turned up many times. The DNA ends 3 residues before the CDR3 does, and the rest of the CDR3 is filled in from the germline J gene. V is TRBV20-1 and J is TRBJ2-7, with TRBD1 matching over 10 bases. The length of the CDR3 is 15 residues. Germline CDR1 is DFQATT and CDR2 is SNEGSKA (reference sequence). After removal of 0 bases from V and 3 bases from J, the junction contained 5 bases not matched to a gene. The sequenced CDR3 bases are TGCAGTGCTAGAGATCCCAGGGACAGGGGCTACGAG. Its translation is CSARDPRDRGYE. The CDR3 reads in full as CSARDPRDRGYEQYF.

As to this clone: The observed sequence ends 3 residues before the CDR3 terminus, with the missing tail filled in from the germline J gene. This specimen includes other DNA sequences encoding the same CDR3. The chain links TRBV7-9 to TRBJ1-1, with unresolved D. Germline assignment: CDR1 SEHNR and CDR2 FQNEAQ (reference sequence). This CDR3 has 13 residues. Trimming stripped 2 bases from V and 2 bases from J, with 6 bases between. The CDR3 is CASSLLANTEAFF. The part of the CDR3 DNA that was read is TGTGCCAGCAGCTTACTGGCTAACACTGAA.

Of note for this clone: Read coverage stops 3 residues before the CDR3 terminus; the germline J gene supplies the remainder. The chain employs TRBV20-1 and TRBJ2-3; no definite D call. The CDR3 length is 15 residues. Germline V gives CDR1 DFQATT, CDR2 SNEGSKA (reference sequence). CDR3 protein: CSARGHHEYQETQYF. Incomplete CDR3 DNA: TGCAGTGCTAGAGGACACCATGAGTACCAAGAGACG.

This clone was observed at least ten times. The observed sequence ends 3 residues before the CDR3 terminus, with the missing tail filled in from the germline J gene. The rearrangement joins TRBV7-2 to TRBJ1-5; 8 bases align to TRBD1. Germline V gene data show CDR1 as SGHTA and CDR2 as FQGNSA. CDR3 length equals 14 residues. The J segment lost 6 bases and the V segment lost 5 bases, leaving 6 bases of the junction unmatched. The CDR3 spells CASSPDRGGQPQHF. The covered CDR3 bases are TGTGCCAGCAGCCCAGACAGGGGAGGTCAGCCC.

This clone was detected many times. The sequence runs out 3 residues before the end of the CDR3; the remainder is reconstructed from the germline J gene. The chain employs TRBV20-1 and TRBJ1-2; D perhaps matches TRBD1 (6 bases). The CDR3 has 16 amino acids. Germline CDR1 DFQATT, CDR2 SNEGSKA (reference sequence). With 0 bases removed from V and 3 bases from J, the gap between germline ends came to 17 bases. The sequenced CDR3 bases are TGCAGTGCTAGAGAGGCACGACAGTCAGGGGACTATGGC. Translation: CSAREARQSGDYG. The full CDR3 is CSAREARQSGDYGYTF.

This clone has at least ten counts. The read ends 3 residues before the CDR3 terminus; that terminus is restored from the germline J gene. The V gene is TRBV3-1 (or the pseudogene TRBV3-2), the J gene TRBJ1-6; TRBD1 aligns across 7 bases. This CDR3 has 17 residues. Germline CDR1 LGHDT, CDR2 YNNKEL (reference sequence). The J segment lost 3 bases and the V segment lost 4 bases, leaving 9 bases of the junction unmatched. Partial CDR3 DNA: TGTGCCAGCAGCCCCACTGGGACAGTTGTCTATAATTCACCC. Translated, it gives CASSPTGTVVYNSP. The entire CDR3 is CASSPTGTVVYNSPLHF.

This clone appeared many times. CDR3 protein: CASSVTTGGSEKLFF. The sequenced part of the CDR3 DNA is TGCGCCAGCAGCGTAACAACAGGGGGCTCTGAAAAA. The rearrangement uses TRBV5-1 and TRBJ1-4; TRBD1 aligns across 9 bases. Read sequence stops 3 residues before the CDR3 end, and the germline J gene provides the missing end. This CDR3 region has 15 residues. V gave up 4 bases and J gave up 7 bases; unmatched junction bases: 8. Germline-derived CDR1 and CDR2 are SGHRS and YFSETQ.

This clone has only a few counts. The read gets to within 3 residues of the CDR3 end, and the germline J gene fills in the rest. V gene TRBV19 combines with J gene TRBJ1-2, with a possible D match to TRBD1 (5 bases). The CDR3 is 15 amino acids. CDR1 and CDR2 from the germline V gene are LNHDA and SQIVND (reference sequence). CDR3 bases read: TGTGCCAGTAAGAATAGTGGGGGGTATACAGATACC. Translating it yields CASKNSGGYTDT. The whole CDR3 protein reads CASKNSGGYTDTYTF.

This clone came up a few times. The read ends 3 residues early relative to the CDR3; the germline J gene fills the gap. This sequence joins TRBV7-9 and TRBJ2-5; 10 nucleotides align to TRBD1. The CDR3 extends over 15 amino acids. The ends lost 5 bases at V and 5 bases at J; junction bases unmatched: 8. CDR1 is SEHNR, CDR2 FQNEAQ, per germline (reference sequence). Partial CDR3 DNA: TGTGCCAGCAGCGGGGGGACAGGGGCTGGGGAGACC. It codes for CASSGGTGAGET. From start to end, the CDR3 is CASSGGTGAGETQYF.

Ten or more counts support this clone. The read ends 3 residues early relative to the CDR3; the germline J gene fills the gap. The V and J genes are TRBV20-1 and TRBJ2-7; the match to TRBD2 covers 8 bases. Germline CDR1 is DFQATT and CDR2 is SNEGSKA (reference sequence). Trimming cost V 3 bases and J 2 bases; bases outside gene matches: 15. This CDR3 spans 17 amino acids. The CDR3 loop is CSASTEISGSYTYEQYF. Partial CDR3 DNA: TGCAGTGCTAGCACAGAGATCAGCGGGAGCTATACCTACGAG.

To note about this clone: The DNA ends 3 residues before the CDR3 does, and the rest of the CDR3 is filled in from the germline J gene. The chain uses TRBV20-1 and TRBJ1-2; 7 bases match TRBD1. This CDR3 has 20 amino acids. Per the germline V gene, CDR1 is DFQATT and CDR2 is SNEGSKA (reference sequence). V trimming: 0 bases; J trimming: 4 bases; junction bases outside the gene matches: 23. The part of the CDR3 DNA that was read is TGCAGTGCTAGAGACGCCAGAGGGGGCGCAACTCTTAGCATACCCTATGGC. This codes for CSARDARGGATLSIPYG. The whole CDR3 protein is CSARDARGGATLSIPYGYTF.

As concerns this clone: The read ends 3 residues shy of where the CDR3 ends; the end is completed using the germline J gene. The rearrangement links TRBV19 to TRBJ1-2; D might be TRBD1 (5 bases). The CDR3 totals 13 residues. Germline V gene sequence: CDR1 LNHDA, CDR2 SQIVND (reference sequence). The CDR3 DNA, read in part, is TGTGCCAGTAGTATAGTCAGGGAGGAGACC. Protein sequence: CASSIVREET. In full, the CDR3 reads CASSIVREETYTF.

This clone has a count of ten or more. Coverage ceases 3 residues before the CDR3 finishes, and the germline J gene fills in the end. This rearrangement joins TRBV7-2 to TRBJ2-7; 7 nucleotides line up with TRBD2. CDR3 size: 15 residues. V lost 4 bases and J lost 1; bases outside the gene matches: 7. CDR1 SGHTA and CDR2 FQGNSA come from the germline V gene. This CDR3 reads CASSYERGVSYEQYF. CDR3 bases read: TGTGCCAGCAGCTACGAGCGGGGCGTATCCTACGAG. The variable domain in full, completed from reference TRBV7-2 and TRBJ2-7, reads GAGVSQSPSNKVTEKGKDVELRCDPISGHTALYWYRQSLGQGLEFLIYFQGNSAPDKSGLPSDRFSAERTGGSVSTLTIQRTQQEDSAVYLCASSYERGVSYEQYFGPGTRLTVT.

As to this clone: The read terminates 3 residues ahead of where the CDR3 ends, so the germline J gene completes it. The chain recombines TRBV20-1 with TRBJ2-5; 12 bases are shared with TRBD2. V lost 6 bases and J lost 5; bases outside the gene matches: 4. CDR3 size: 13 residues. CDR1 DFQATT and CDR2 SNEGSKA come from the germline V gene (reference sequence). The DNA read from the CDR3 is TGCAGTGCAAGGACTAGCGGGGCGGAGACC. The encoded protein is CSARTSGAET. The full CDR3 sequence reads CSARTSGAETQYF.

On this clone: The read is 3 residues too short to cover the CDR3 end, so that end is filled in from the germline J gene. This chain connects TRBV6-2 or TRBV6-3 to TRBJ2-2; tentative D call: TRBD2 (7 bases). Germline V gene sequence: CDR1 MNHEY, CDR2 SVGEGT. This CDR3 has 14 residues. The CDR3 sequence: CASSYGGAREKLFF. The sequenced part of the CDR3 DNA is TGTGCCAGCAGTTACGGGGGGGCTCGTGAAAAG.

Many counts were recorded for this clone. Read data end 3 residues before the CDR3 end; the end is taken from the germline J gene. The chain employs TRBV2 and TRBJ2-5; 8 bases line up with TRBD2. CDR1 SNHLY and CDR2 FYNNEI come from the germline V gene. This CDR3 is built from 15 residues. V gave up 6 bases and J gave up 1 base; unmatched junction bases: 7. CDR3 DNA (partial): TGTGCCAGCAGGTCTTGGACTAGCAGCCAAGAGACC. Protein sequence: CASRSWTSSQET. The full CDR3 protein is CASRSWTSSQETQYF.

Worth noting for this clone: The CDR3 end falls 3 residues outside the read, so it is completed with the germline J gene. The genes are TRBV19 and TRBJ2-2, with a tentative D call TRBD1 (5 bases). The CDR3 extends over 15 amino acids. Germline V lookup: CDR1 LNHDA, CDR2 SQIVND (reference sequence). CDR3 region: CASSTSGPTNEKLFF. CDR3 bases read: TGTGCCAGTAGTACATCAGGGCCAACTAATGAAAAG.

This clone was seen many times. The DNA ends 3 residues before the CDR3 does, and the rest of the CDR3 is filled in from the germline J gene. The chain recombines TRBV19 with TRBJ2-5; D perhaps matches TRBD1 (6 bases). This CDR3 spans 15 amino acids. Germline CDR1 reads LNHDA; CDR2 reads SQIVND (reference sequence). Between the trimmed V and J ends, which lost 3 bases and 1 base, there was a span of 12 bases. CDR3 DNA, as far as it was read: TGTGCCAGTAGTATGGGACAAAGCCCCCAAGAGACC. It encodes CASSMGQSPQET. The whole CDR3 sequence is CASSMGQSPQETQYF.

This clone was observed a handful of times. The DNA ends 3 residues before the CDR3 does, and the rest of the CDR3 is filled in from the germline J gene. This rearrangement joins TRBV6-2 or TRBV6-3 to TRBJ1-1, with D perhaps matching TRBD1 (5 bases). The germline CDR1 and CDR2 sequences are MNHEY and SVGEGT. The CDR3 runs to 16 residues. CDR3 amino acids: CASSYGQGGRLRVAFF. CDR3 bases read: TGTGCCAGCAGTTACGGTCAGGGCGGAAGACTCCGGGTG.

A note on this clone: The read falls 3 residues short of the CDR3 end, and the missing part is taken from the germline J gene. The chain employs TRBV7-9 and TRBJ1-1, with 9 positions matching TRBD1. Germline V CDR1 and CDR2: SEHNR, FQNEAQ (reference sequence). This CDR3 has 15 residues. V was clipped by 4 bases and J by 0 bases; unmatched bases: 3. CDR3 region: CASSSGTGMNTEAFF. The DNA read from the CDR3 is TGTGCCAGCAGCTCCGGGACAGGGATGAACACTGAA.

There are many counts of this clone. The CDR3 is cut off 3 residues early in the read; its end comes from the germline J gene. This chain connects TRBV11-2 to TRBJ2-7, with D tentatively TRBD1 (5 bases). The germline V and J ends were trimmed by 1 base and 2 bases, with 12 bases remaining between them. CDR3 length equals 15 residues. Germline CDR1 SGHAT, CDR2 FQNNGV. CDR3 DNA, as far as it was read: TGTGCCAGCAGCTTAGTGCAGGGTAGGGCCTACGAG. Its translation is CASSLVQGRAYE. The complete CDR3 sequence is CASSLVQGRAYEQYF.

This clone was seen repeatedly, ten times or more. The read ends 3 residues shy of where the CDR3 ends; the end is completed using the germline J gene. The rearrangement joins TRBV5-4 to TRBJ2-7, with D maybe TRBD1 (6 bases). This CDR3 is built from 14 residues. The germline V gene has CDR1 SGHNT and CDR2 YYREEE (reference sequence). Trimming left V 4 bases short and J 4 bases short, with 15 bases between. The CDR3 protein is CASSLVPGDYEQYF. CDR3 DNA, as far as it was read: TGTGCCAGCAGCCTGGTCCCAGGGGATTACGAG. Full variable domain (remainder filled in from reference TRBV5-4 and TRBJ2-7): ETGVTQSPTHLIKTRGQQVTLRCSSQSGHNTVSWYQQALGQGPQFIFQYYREEENGRGNFPPRFSGLQFPNYSSELNVNALELDDSALYLCASSLVPGDYEQYFGPGTRLTVT.